A single TCR beta chain is shown here with its context. Its target is unknown. The read gets to within 3 residues of the CDR3 end, and the germline J gene fills in the rest. The CDR3 has 15 residues. Germline V gene sequence: CDR1 SEHNR, CDR2 FQNEAQ (reference sequence). Trimming shortened V by 3 bases and J by 0 bases, and 10 bases separated the two germline ends. TCRdb keeps only in-frame clones here, not all; method: immunoSEQ multiplex PCR. The repertoire consists of fewer than 25,000 clones, none detected only once. Diagnosis required reduced IgG, IgA and/or IgM with specific antibody deficiency. This record comes from a study of T cell clonality in common variable immunodeficiency. Study conclusions and caveats: TCRbeta clonality was increased in CVID versus healthy controls. Fewer deletions and N-nucleotide insertions were reportedly seen in common variable immunodeficiency TCR beta sequences.

The sequenced sample consisted of peripheral blood mononuclear cells. The chain is built from TRBV7-9 and TRBJ2-3; maybe TRBD2 (6 bases). The sequence was obtained from a human donor with common variable immunodeficiency. The CDR3 spells CASSFAGLSTDTQYF. The CDR3 bases that were read are TGTGCCAGCAGCTTTGCGGGACTTAGCACAGATACG.